The 18 T cell receptor beta chains below were found in one sample sequenced in a study of cytomegalovirus exposure and HLA in healthy donors. Repertoires were generated with immunoSEQ multiplex PCR, while TCRdb's copy carries only in-frame clones and drops some. The sample lists approximately 100,000 clones; about 88% were seen once. Sequenced input: PBMCs. The source of these receptors is a young woman in good health and CMV-seronegative.

This chain links TRBV7-3 with TRBJ2-1, with 10 bases matching TRBD1. Germline values: CDR1 SGHTA, CDR2 FQGTGA. This CDR3 is 16 amino acids long. The ends lost 2 bases at V and 5 bases at J; junction bases unmatched: 6. CDR3 DNA sequence: TGTGCCAGCAGCTTACAGTCGGGACAGGGGCACAATGAGCAGTTCTTC. Amino acids: CASSLQSGQGHNEQFF. The full variable domain, with the rest looked up from reference TRBV7-3 and TRBJ2-1, is GAGVSQTPSNKVTEKGKYVELRCDPISGHTALYWYRQSLGQGPEFLIYFQGTGAADDSGLPNDRFFAVRPEGSVSTLKIQRTERGDSAVYLCASSLQSGQGHNEQFFGPGTRLTVL.

Written as DNA, the CDR3 is TGCGCCAGCAGTGAGTCTGGGGAGTATCCCTACGAGCAGTACTTC. This encodes CASSESGEYPYEQYF. This sequence joins TRBV10-1 and TRBJ2-7; a possible D gene is TRBD2 (5 bases). The CDR3 length is 15 residues. Germline CDR1 and CDR2: WNHNN and SYGVQD (reference sequence). V lost 0 bases, J lost 2 bases, and 11 bases lay in between.

Here the CDR3 DNA reads TGTGCCAGCAGCCTGGGACAGGGGGTAGATACGCAGTATTTT. This translates into CASSLGQGVDTQYF. V is TRBV7-9 and J is TRBJ2-3, with 11 positions matching TRBD1. Germline values: CDR1 SEHNR, CDR2 FQNEAQ (reference sequence). The CDR3 runs to 14 residues. V was pared by 5 bases and J by 5 bases, with 3 bases of the junction left unmatched.

J is TRBJ1-1 and V is TRBV19, with a possible D match to TRBD1 (6 bases). Germline V gene lookup returns CDR1 LNHDA and CDR2 SQIVND (reference sequence). Trimming cost V 8 bases and J 0 bases, with 10 bases left between them. The CDR3 covers 13 residues. CDR3 DNA: TGTGCCAGTTATCAGGGGATGAACACTGAAGCTTTCTTT. It is translated as CASYQGMNTEAFF.

This chain uses TRBV7-6 with TRBJ2-2; D possibly corresponds to TRBD2 (6 bases). CDR1 SGHVS and CDR2 FNYEAQ come from the germline V gene. With 2 bases removed from V and 1 base from J, the gap between germline ends came to 11 bases. This CDR3 contains 16 residues. The CDR3: CASSLRGGVNTGELFF. In nucleotides, the CDR3 is TGTGCCAGCAGCTTACGGGGCGGGGTGAACACCGGGGAGCTGTTTTTT.

The rearrangement joins TRBV7-8 to TRBJ2-1; TRBD1 is a possible D gene (8 bases). The CDR3 runs to 14 residues. The V end was cut by 4 bases, the J end by 7 bases, with 14 bases between. CDR1 is SGHVS and CDR2 is FQNEAQ in the germline V gene. The CDR3 is CASSSDREGNEQFF. CDR3 DNA: TGTGCCAGCAGCTCGGACAGGGAGGGAAATGAGCAGTTCTTC. The entire variable domain, with the rest obtained from reference TRBV7-8 and TRBJ2-1, is as follows: GAGVSQSPRYKVAKRGQDVALRCDPISGHVSLFWYQQALGQGPEFLTYFQNEAQLDKSGLPSDRFFAERPEGSVSTLKIQRTQQEDSAVYLCASSSDREGNEQFFGPGTRLTVL.

The chain combines TRBV6-4 with TRBJ2-3; D is possibly TRBD1 (6 bases). The CDR3 is 15 residues long. V was pared by 6 bases and J by 0 bases, with 13 bases between. Germline loops: CDR1 MRHNA, CDR2 SNTAGT. The CDR3 is CASSSGVGSTDTQYF. The CDR3 coding sequence is TGTGCCAGCAGCTCAGGGGTCGGGAGCACAGATACGCAGTATTTT.

The chain combines TRBV6-1 with TRBJ2-7, with TRBD2 identical over 9 bases. CDR3 length equals 13 residues. The V gene's germline CDR1 is MNHNS and CDR2 SASEGT. V lost 8 bases and J lost 3; bases outside the gene matches: 5. The CDR3 DNA sequence: TGTGCCAGCCGGACTAGCGTAGACTACGAGCAGTACTTC. Residues: CASRTSVDYEQYF.

This chain uses TRBV28 with TRBJ1-2, with D maybe TRBD1 (6 bases). Germline loops: CDR1 MDHEN, CDR2 SYDVKM. V shed 5 bases and J shed 4 bases, with 11 bases lying between them. The CDR3 runs 13 residues. The CDR3 DNA reads as TGTGCCAGCAGTCTGACAGGTCTCTATGGCTACACCTTC. This sequence encodes CASSLTGLYGYTF.

J is TRBJ2-4 and V is TRBV29-1; D remains ambiguous. V lost 3 bases and J lost 5, with 14 bases in between. The CDR3 is 14 residues long. CDR1 is SQVTM, CDR2 ANQGSEA, per germline. This chain's CDR3 is CSVEAEFPENIQYF. CDR3 DNA: TGCAGCGTTGAGGCAGAATTTCCCGAAAACATTCAGTACTTC. Complete variable domain (other parts from reference TRBV29-1 and TRBJ2-4): SAVISQKPSRDICQRGTSLTIQCQVDSQVTMMFWYRQQPGQSLTLIATANQGSEATYESGFVIDKFPISRPNLTFSTLTVSNMSPEDSSIYLCSVEAEFPENIQYFGAGTRLSVL.

The rearrangement uses TRBV29-1 and TRBJ1-2, with 7 bases fitting TRBD1. Trimming took 7 bases from V and 7 from J; bases not matched to a gene: 9. The CDR3 spans 12 residues. Germline V gene sequence: CDR1 SQVTM, CDR2 ANQGSEA. CDR3 residues: CSDQDREVGYTF. CDR3 nucleotide sequence: TGCAGCGACCAAGACAGGGAGGTTGGCTACACCTTC.

This clone occurred a few times. V usage is TRBV6-1 and J usage is TRBJ1-2; D gene ambiguous. Germline V CDR1 and CDR2: MNHNS, SASEGT. The CDR3 has 10 amino acids. V was clipped by 8 bases and J by 8 bases, with 9 bases between them. DNA of the CDR3: TGTGCCAGCTATAGAAAGGGCTACACCTTC. Translating it yields CASYRKGYTF.

The chain uses TRBV7-9 and TRBJ2-5; 9 positions agree with TRBD1. The CDR3 has 14 residues. Per the germline V gene, CDR1 is SEHNR and CDR2 is FQNEAQ (reference sequence). V shed 4 bases and J 5 bases; nucleotides not matched to a gene: 5. The CDR3 region is CASSWTGVRETQYF. The CDR3 coding sequence is TGTGCCAGCAGCTGGACAGGGGTTCGGGAGACCCAGTACTTC.

This chain connects TRBV11-3 to TRBJ2-1; D may be TRBD1 (5 bases). Trimming removed 1 base at V and 7 bases at J, with 11 bases between. This CDR3 comprises 14 residues. Germline V gene lookup returns CDR1 SGHNT and CDR2 YENEEA. DNA for the CDR3: TGTGCCAGCAGCTTAGGGCTAGGGGCGAATGAGCAGTTCTTC. It is translated as CASSLGLGANEQFF.

The rearrangement links TRBV9 to TRBJ2-7; D might be TRBD1 (6 bases). The V end was cut by 3 bases, the J end by 12 bases, with 16 bases between. Per the germline V gene, CDR1 is SGDLS and CDR2 is YYNGEE. The CDR3 spans 12 residues. CDR3 loop: CASSGGGAELYF. The DNA for the CDR3 is TGTGCCAGCAGCGGTGGGGGCGCAGAATTGTACTTC.

The J gene is TRBJ1-5, the V gene TRBV7-8; 7 nucleotides line up with TRBD1. Trimming took 5 bases from V and 3 from J; bases not matched to a gene: 7. The CDR3 loop spans 15 amino acids. The germline V gene has CDR1 SGHVS and CDR2 FQNEAQ. CDR3 sequence: CASSADRAVNQPQHF. The CDR3, as DNA: TGTGCCAGCAGCGCTGACAGGGCGGTCAATCAGCCCCAGCATTTT.

This chain links TRBV6-5 with TRBJ1-1; 11 nucleotides align to TRBD1. After removal of 2 bases from V and 3 bases from J, the junction contained 5 bases not matched to a gene. The CDR3 covers 16 residues. Germline CDR1 reads MNHEY; CDR2 reads SVGAGI. CDR3 in amino acids: CASSYGDRGFDTEAFF. CDR3 DNA: TGTGCCAGCAGTTACGGGGACAGGGGGTTTGACACTGAAGCTTTCTTT.

The chain combines TRBV9 with TRBJ2-5, with D maybe TRBD1 (5 bases). V gave up 3 bases and J gave up 4 bases, with 16 bases separating them. Germline V CDR1 and CDR2: SGDLS, YYNGEE. The CDR3 runs to 15 residues. The CDR3 nucleotides are TGTGCCAGCAGCGCTAGGGGCGGCCTAGGAGAGACCCAGTACTTC. Amino acids: CASSARGGLGETQYF.